These T cell receptor beta chains were read from a single sample in a study of cytomegalovirus exposure and HLA in healthy donors. Generated by immunoSEQ multiplex PCR, the TCRdb table keeps only in-frame clones and is missing some. This sample has some 150,000 clones, with approximately 80% found just once. The specimen sequenced was PBMCs. These receptor sequences come from a woman between 40 and 55 years old in good health and CMV-seronegative. Each CDR3 is given with its conserved first and last residue.

16	TRBV13	TRBJ2-1	CASSPRTGFFYNEQFF
15	TRBV14	TRBJ2-1	CASSQRGGSYNEQFF
14	TRBV6-1	TRBJ1-2	CASDRTVTGYGYTF
16	TRBV2	TRBJ2-3	CASSPPSGGPPDTQYF
16	TRBV5-1	TRBJ2-3	CASRLGQGGNTDTQYF
15	TRBV4-1	TRBJ1-2	CASSQRAATGDGYTF
12	TRBV27	TRBJ2-3	CASSRQGATQYF
16	TRBV7-6	TRBJ1-1	CASSLEPQGALSEAFF
15	TRBV11-2	TRBJ1-5	CASSPRGFGNQPQHF
16	TRBV7-9	TRBJ2-7	CASSLAASGGRYEQYF
17	TRBV7-9	TRBJ1-4	CASSLARSGQINEKLFF
13	TRBV6-1	TRBJ1-1	CASSEVVNTEAFF
15	TRBV11-2	TRBJ2-1	CASSLGLDRYNEQFF
14	TRBV6-1	TRBJ1-5	CASSEGALLQPQHF
16	TRBV2	TRBJ2-2	CASSRLAVANTGELFF
13	TRBV6-5	TRBJ2-1	CASMVGRYNEQFF
16	TRBV7-6	TRBJ1-2	CASSPPEVSVLYGYTF
15	TRBV6-1	TRBJ2-1	CASSGLAGVIDEQFF
12	TRBV6-5	TRBJ1-4	CASADSDEKLFF
16	TRBV18	TRBJ2-5	CASSPFDRAVQEAQYF
14	TRBV5-1	TRBJ2-4	CASSPSGRGNIQYF
18	TRBV30	TRBJ2-7	CAWSAAGLDRGHYYEQYF